Below, 13 T cell receptor beta chains from the same sample are listed, as sequenced in a study of T cells in localized non-small cell lung cancer. Sequenced by immunoSEQ multiplex PCR; TCRdb stores in-frame clones only, minus some. Among 25,000 to 35,000 clones, around 90% were seen once, and the ten largest hold under 15%. Sequencing used peripheral blood, obtained before any cancer treatment. The receptors stem from a female donor older than 55 with stage III squamous cell lung carcinoma.

This chain links TRBV6-1 with TRBJ1-2, with 7 nucleotides matching TRBD1. The CDR3 is made up of 15 amino acids. The V and J ends lost 4 bases and 2 bases, in that order; junction bases with no gene match: 7. The V gene's germline CDR1 is MNHNS and CDR2 SASEGT. The DNA for the CDR3 is TGTGCCAGCAGTGTTGGAGGGACAGTGAACTATGGCTACACCTTC. Its protein is CASSVGGTVNYGYTF.

This rearrangement joins TRBV7-9 to TRBJ1-2, with 10 bases fitting TRBD1. Germline-derived CDR1 and CDR2 are SEHNR and FQNEAQ (reference sequence). The CDR3 runs 13 residues. J was trimmed by 8 bases and V by 10 bases; bases with no gene match: 10. The CDR3 DNA reads TGTGCCACCTGGACAGGGGGGATAGGAGGCTACACCTTC. As protein: CATWTGGIGGYTF.

V usage is TRBV19 and J usage is TRBJ2-1, with TRBD2 matching 9 bases. The CDR3 extends over 17 amino acids. Germline lookup yields CDR1 LNHDA and CDR2 SQIVND (reference sequence). V trimming: 3 bases; J trimming: 2 bases; junction bases outside the gene matches: 8. CDR3 amino acids: CASSIGPLAGAYNEQFF. CDR3 sequence (DNA): TGTGCCAGTAGTATTGGACCATTAGCGGGAGCCTACAATGAGCAGTTCTTC.

This clone was seen once. The V gene is TRBV28, the J gene TRBJ1-1, with D unresolved. The CDR3 contains 13 residues. The V end lost 7 bases, the J end lost 3 bases, and 12 bases lay between the germline ends. From germline, CDR1 is MDHEN and CDR2 SYDVKM. CDR3 nucleotide sequence: TGTGCCAGCACCTCCGGGATTTACACTGAAGCTTTCTTT. Its translation is CASTSGIYTEAFF. Looking up the rest from reference TRBV28 and TRBJ1-1 gives the full variable domain: DVKVTQSSRYLVKRTGEKVFLECVQDMDHENMFWYRQDPGLGLRLIYFSYDVKMKEKGDIPEGYSVSREKKERFSLILESASTNQTSMYLCASTSGIYTEAFFGQGTRLTVV.

The chain recombines TRBV5-1 with TRBJ1-2; 10 nucleotides line up with TRBD1. The CDR3 contains 15 residues. V was pared by 4 bases and J by 3 bases, with 6 bases of the junction left unmatched. Germline V gives CDR1 SGHRS, CDR2 YFSETQ. CDR3 nucleotide sequence: TGCGCCAGCAGCGACCGGGACAGGGGTGACTATGGCTACACCTTC. It specifies CASSDRDRGDYGYTF.

The CDR3 loop is CASSQRDVGPQYF. In DNA form, the CDR3 reads TGCGCCAGCAGCCAAAGGGATGTAGGCCCGCAGTATTTT. The chain employs TRBV4-3 and TRBJ2-3; no firm D call. V dropped 2 bases and J dropped 10 bases, with 13 bases sitting between them. The V gene's germline CDR1 is LGHNA and CDR2 YSLEER. This CDR3 contains 13 residues.

The V gene is TRBV6-6, the J gene TRBJ2-7; TRBD1 aligns across 9 bases. Germline loops: CDR1 MNHNY, CDR2 SVGAGI (reference sequence). CDR3 size: 14 residues. Trimming took 4 bases from V and 4 from J; bases not matched to a gene: 5. The CDR3 bases are TGTGCCAGCAGTTCCCCGGGACAGGGTTACGAGCAGTACTTC. Amino acids: CASSSPGQGYEQYF.

This chain connects TRBV5-6 to TRBJ1-2, with D uncertain. The ends were cut back, 4 bases at V and 8 bases at J, with 12 bases in the middle. Germline V gene sequence: CDR1 SGHDT, CDR2 YYEEEE. CDR3 length: 12 residues. Here the CDR3 reads CASSPRVSGYTF. The CDR3 DNA is TGTGCCAGCAGCCCGCGAGTGTCCGGCTACACCTTC.

The chain uses TRBV6-6 and TRBJ1-5; D is perhaps TRBD1 (6 bases). This CDR3 contains 14 residues. Trimming removed 7 bases from V and 7 bases from J, with 17 bases in between. Germline loops: CDR1 MNHNY, CDR2 SVGAGI (reference sequence). The CDR3 region has the DNA TGTGCCAGCACTCCTAAGGGGGGCAGGCAGCCCCAGCATTTT. Encoded protein: CASTPKGGRQPQHF.

V is TRBV30 and J is TRBJ2-1, with D perhaps TRBD2 (6 bases). With 2 bases removed from V and 6 bases from J, the gap between germline ends came to 8 bases. The CDR3 length is 12 residues. The germline gives CDR1 GTSNPN, CDR2 SVGIG (reference sequence). The CDR3 here is CAWSHGSNEQFF. CDR3 in DNA: TGTGCCTGGAGTCACGGGAGCAATGAGCAGTTCTTC. Looking up the rest from reference TRBV30 and TRBJ2-1 gives the full variable domain: SQTIHQWPATLVQPVGSPLSLECTVEGTSNPNLYWYRQAAGRGLQLLFYSVGIGQISSEVPQNLSASRPQDRQFILSSKKLLLSDSGFYLCAWSHGSNEQFFGPGTRLTVL.

This chain connects TRBV11-3 to TRBJ2-2; D not resolved. The V gene lost 3 bases and the J gene lost 6 bases, with 8 bases spanning the gap. The CDR3 is 13 amino acids. Per the germline V gene, CDR1 is SGHNT and CDR2 is YENEEA. CDR3 in amino acids: CASSLGVPGELFF. The CDR3 coding sequence is TGTGCCAGCAGCTTGGGTGTTCCCGGGGAGCTGTTTTTT.

This chain connects TRBV28 to TRBJ1-6; 7 nucleotides match TRBD1. The J segment lost 9 bases and the V segment lost 5 bases, leaving 4 bases of the junction unmatched. Germline CDR1 is MDHEN and CDR2 is SYDVKM. CDR3 length: 13 residues. CDR3: CASSTDRVSPLHF. As DNA, the CDR3 is TGTGCCAGCAGTACCGACAGGGTTTCACCCCTCCACTTT.

This chain links TRBV5-1 with TRBJ2-1; TRBD2 aligns across 11 bases. CDR1 is SGHRS, CDR2 YFSETQ, per germline. This CDR3 has 17 residues. Unmatched junction bases numbered 11, after V lost 4 bases and J lost 5 bases. CDR3 coding DNA: TGCGCCAGCAGCCTCCTCCCTCCTAGCGGGAGGAACAATGAGCAGTTCTTC. Its translation: CASSLLPPSGRNNEQFF. Full variable domain (rest looked up from reference TRBV5-1 and TRBJ2-1): KAGVTQTPRYLIKTRGQQVTLSCSPISGHRSVSWYQQTPGQGLQFLFEYFSETQRNKGNFPGRFSGRQFSNSRSEMNVSTLELGDSALYLCASSLLPPSGRNNEQFFGPGTRLTVL.